The present entry profiles one T cell receptor beta chain with its context. These data belong to a study of blood T cell repertoires in COVID-19. Across the study: T cells, B-cell-depleted T cells, or PBMCs supplied cDNA or gDNA.

In the authors' methods: Amplification with reference gene primers provided the estimates of nucleated cell counts. TCRdb's copy holds only in-frame clones and misses some; the assay was immunoSEQ multiplex PCR. Clonal size and the V and J genes are those of that table, whereas D and trimming came from the DNA. The sample carries about 270,000 clones, just under 85% recorded once. CDR1 is KGHSH and CDR2 is LQKENI in the germline V gene. This CDR3 spans 16 amino acids. Losses at the gene ends were 0 bases for V and 7 bases for J; bases not matched to a gene: 9. The TCR comes from a woman in her fifties or sixties with active or convalescent COVID-19. The sample was peripheral blood. The rearrangement uses TRBV18 and TRBJ1-2; TRBD1 matches at 9 bases. CDR3 nucleotides: TGTGCCAGCTCACCACCGGGACAGGGCCCTCTTGGTGGCTACACCTTC. Its protein product is CASSPPGQGPLGGYTF.